These 31 T cell receptor beta chains came from one sample sequenced in a study of blood T cell repertoires in COVID-19. Clones were read by immunoSEQ multiplex PCR, and TCRdb kept only the in-frame ones, dropping some. This sample has around 250,000 clones, with 86% found just once. Sequenced sample: peripheral blood. These receptors came from a young man with active or convalescent COVID-19.

A few counts support this clone. The gene calls are TRBV14 and TRBJ1-3; 9 bases map to TRBD1. The CDR3 length is 17 residues. In germline, CDR1 is SGHDN, CDR2 FVKESK. V was pared by 3 bases and J by 3 bases, with 9 bases of the junction left unmatched. CDR3 amino acids: CASSHAIQGAHGNTIYF. The CDR3 nucleotides read TGTGCCAGCAGCCACGCAATACAGGGGGCTCATGGAAACACCATATATTTT.

The gene calls are TRBV7-9 and TRBJ1-1, with 8 bases matching TRBD1. CDR1 is SEHNR and CDR2 is FQNEAQ in the germline V gene (reference sequence). The CDR3 has 15 amino acids. V lost 0 bases and J lost 4; bases outside the gene matches: 4. CDR3 loop: CASSLAQGAVTEAFF. The CDR3 region has the DNA TGTGCCAGCAGCTTAGCGCAGGGGGCGGTCACTGAAGCTTTCTTT.

This sequence joins TRBV6-4 and TRBJ2-2, with TRBD1 matching over 10 bases. In germline, CDR1 is MRHNA, CDR2 SNTAGT. This CDR3 contains 16 residues. V shed 4 bases and J 3 bases; nucleotides not matched to a gene: 5. The CDR3: CASSGQGATDTGELFF. As DNA, the CDR3 is TGTGCCAGCAGTGGACAGGGGGCGACCGACACCGGGGAGCTGTTTTTT.

The CDR3 region is CASSNTRGAYEQYF. CDR3 DNA sequence: TGTGCCAGCAGCAATACCCGGGGGGCCTACGAGCAGTACTTC. The J gene is TRBJ2-7, the V gene TRBV7-9, with 7 positions matching TRBD2. This CDR3 is built from 14 residues. After removal of 5 bases from V and 2 bases from J, the junction contained 6 bases not matched to a gene. CDR1 and CDR2 (germline): SEHNR, FQNEAQ (reference sequence).

This chain uses TRBV20-1 with TRBJ2-7; possibly TRBD2 for D (5 bases). Per germline, CDR1 DFQATT and CDR2 SNEGSKA (reference sequence). Between the trimmed V and J ends, which lost 3 bases and 4 bases, there was a span of 16 bases. This CDR3 contains 14 residues. CDR3 sequence (DNA): TGCAGTGCTAGTCTCCCAATCGGAGGATACGAGCAGTACTTC. Amino acid sequence: CSASLPIGGYEQYF.

This clone was recorded once. V and J are TRBV30 and TRBJ2-7; TRBD2 matches at 11 bases. The CDR3 consists of 16 residues. V dropped 3 bases and J dropped 2; count of bases not matched to a gene: 9. Germline lookup yields CDR1 GTSNPN and CDR2 SVGIG (reference sequence). The CDR3 nucleotides read TGTGCCTGGAGGAATATAGCGGGAGGGCCGCCCTACGAGCAGTACTTC. Its protein product is CAWRNIAGGPPYEQYF.

This clone has just one count. The J gene is TRBJ2-1, the V gene TRBV25-1; TRBD2 agrees at 10 bases. V gave up 0 bases and J gave up 7 bases; unmatched junction bases: 12. Germline assignment: CDR1 MGHDK and CDR2 SYGVNS. CDR3 length: 18 residues. The CDR3 spells CASSEYYAATSGLNEQFF. The DNA of the CDR3 is TGTGCCAGCAGTGAATACTACGCCGCGACTAGCGGGCTGAATGAGCAGTTCTTC.

The rearrangement links TRBV6-1 to TRBJ2-2; a possible D gene is TRBD1 (6 bases). Germline-derived CDR1 and CDR2 are MNHNS and SASEGT. The V gene lost 2 bases and the J gene lost 4 bases, with 17 bases spanning the gap. The CDR3 loop spans 17 amino acids. The CDR3 loop is CASSERRHRDPTGELFF. CDR3 nucleotide sequence: TGTGCCAGCAGTGAAAGAAGGCACAGGGATCCCACCGGGGAGCTGTTTTTT.

This rearrangement joins TRBV19 to TRBJ2-3, with TRBD1 matching 7 bases. The junction had 6 bases not matched to a gene; V was cut back by 3 bases and J by 3 bases. CDR3 length: 15 residues. Germline CDR1 and CDR2: LNHDA and SQIVND (reference sequence). CDR3 sequence: CASSILGQVTDTQYF. CDR3 nucleotides: TGTGCCAGTAGTATTCTCGGACAGGTAACAGATACGCAGTATTTT. Looking up the rest from reference TRBV19 and TRBJ2-3 gives the full variable domain: DGGITQSPKYLFRKEGQNVTLSCEQNLNHDAMYWYRQDPGQGLRLIYYSQIVNDFQKGDIAEGYSVSREKKESFPLTVTSAQKNPTAFYLCASSILGQVTDTQYFGPGTRLTVL.

The V call is TRBV11-1, the J call TRBJ2-7; 8 bases align to TRBD1. The CDR3 runs 16 residues. Germline values: CDR1 SGHAT, CDR2 FQDESV (reference sequence). The ends lost 3 bases at V and 3 bases at J; junction bases unmatched: 10. CDR3 nucleotide sequence: TGTGCCAGCAGCTTGAACAGACAGGGGCAGGGCTACGAGCAGTACTTC. Residues: CASSLNRQGQGYEQYF.

V and J are TRBV3-1 (or the pseudogene TRBV3-2) and TRBJ1-2; weak D call: TRBD1 (6 bases). Germline V lookup: CDR1 LGHDT, CDR2 YNNKEL (reference sequence). Trimming shortened V by 0 bases and J by 8 bases, and 10 bases separated the two germline ends. The CDR3 sequence is 13 residues long. In DNA form, the CDR3 reads TGTGCCAGCAGCCAAGAGGAGAGGGGGGGCTACACCTTC. Translating gives CASSQEERGGYTF.

V usage is TRBV14 and J usage is TRBJ1-1; D gene ambiguous. V shed 3 bases and J shed 6 bases, with 11 bases lying between them. The V gene's germline CDR1 is SGHDN and CDR2 FVKESK. CDR3 length equals 13 residues. The CDR3 DNA is TGTGCCAGCAGCCAGGTGTTGGGCCCTGAAGCTTTCTTT. Amino acid sequence: CASSQVLGPEAFF.

The gene calls are TRBV18 and TRBJ2-1; 7 bases align to TRBD2. Germline V gene lookup returns CDR1 KGHSH and CDR2 LQKENI. CDR3 size: 15 residues. The trim removed 3 bases at V and 2 bases at J, leaving 4 bases unmatched. CDR3 sequence reads: CASSPGGTTYNEQFF. As DNA, the CDR3 is TGTGCCAGCTCACCGGGAGGGACTACCTACAATGAGCAGTTCTTC.

The J gene is TRBJ1-1, the V gene TRBV4-2; D is possibly TRBD1 (6 bases). Germline CDR1 and CDR2: LGHNA and YNFKEQ. Trimming removed 1 base at V and 6 bases at J, with 6 bases between. CDR3 size: 12 residues. Here the CDR3 reads CASSQGQAEAFF. The DNA of the CDR3 is TGTGCCAGCAGCCAAGGACAGGCTGAAGCTTTCTTT.

This clone has just one count. The chain combines TRBV6-5 with TRBJ2-7; 7 nucleotides agree with TRBD1. This CDR3 spans 15 amino acids. J gave up 2 bases and V 6 bases, and 10 bases lay outside the gene matches. Germline V lookup: CDR1 MNHEY, CDR2 SVGAGI. The CDR3 region is CASRKGTANTYEQYF. CDR3 coding DNA: TGTGCCAGCAGGAAAGGGACAGCTAATACCTACGAGCAGTACTTC.

The genes are TRBV5-1 and TRBJ1-2; D perhaps matches TRBD1 (5 bases). The CDR3 is 13 amino acids. Trimming removed 0 bases at V and 7 bases at J, with 10 bases between. In germline, CDR1 is SGHRS, CDR2 YFSETQ. CDR3 sequence: CASSLGQLTGYTF. The CDR3 nucleotides read TGCGCCAGCAGCTTGGGACAGCTTACTGGCTACACCTTC. The full variable domain, its missing parts supplied by reference TRBV5-1 and TRBJ1-2, is KAGVTQTPRYLIKTRGQQVTLSCSPISGHRSVSWYQQTPGQGLQFLFEYFSETQRNKGNFPGRFSGRQFSNSRSEMNVSTLELGDSALYLCASSLGQLTGYTFGSGTRLTVV.

This sequence joins TRBV5-1 and TRBJ1-3, with 7 bases fitting TRBD1. V dropped 0 bases and J dropped 6; count of bases not matched to a gene: 9. The CDR3 consists of 16 residues. The V gene's germline CDR1 is SGHRS and CDR2 YFSETQ. In DNA, the CDR3 is TGCGCCAGCAGCTTGGGAGTTGAGGGGGCACAAAACACCATATATTTT. Translating it yields CASSLGVEGAQNTIYF.

The chain joins TRBV19 to TRBJ1-5, with unresolved D. V was pared by 4 bases and J by 0 bases, with 10 bases between. CDR1 is LNHDA and CDR2 is SQIVND in the germline V gene (reference sequence). The CDR3 consists of 15 residues. The CDR3 here is CASSTLLDSNQPQHF. Written as DNA, the CDR3 is TGTGCCAGTAGTACGCTCTTAGATAGCAATCAGCCCCAGCATTTT.

V is TRBV29-1 and J is TRBJ1-5, with no clear D. CDR1 and CDR2 (germline): SQVTM, ANQGSEA. The V end was cut by 4 bases, the J end by 5 bases, with 9 bases between. This CDR3 contains 12 residues. CDR3 sequence reads: CSVGERDQPQHF. In DNA, the CDR3 is TGCAGCGTTGGAGAGAGAGATCAGCCCCAGCATTTT.

The chain joins TRBV9 to TRBJ2-3, with 7 bases identical to TRBD2. J lost 5 bases, V lost 1 base, and 7 bases had no gene match. The germline CDR1 and CDR2 sequences are SGDLS and YYNGEE. This CDR3 spans 15 amino acids. This CDR3 is CASSVRGGGLDTQYF. The DNA for the CDR3 is TGTGCCAGCAGCGTACGCGGGGGAGGGTTAGATACGCAGTATTTT.

This rearrangement joins TRBV27 to TRBJ1-5; D remains unclear. This CDR3 region has 15 residues. Germline assignment: CDR1 MNHEY and CDR2 SMNVEV (reference sequence). The ends were cut back, 3 bases at V and 0 bases at J, with 9 bases in the middle. The CDR3 DNA sequence: TGTGCCAGCAGTTTGTCCCCAGGTAGCAATCAGCCCCAGCATTTT. Protein sequence: CASSLSPGSNQPQHF.

V is TRBV2 and J is TRBJ2-1; TRBD2 matches 8 bases. CDR1 and CDR2 from the germline V gene are SNHLY and FYNNEI. Trimming took 5 bases from V and 4 from J; bases not matched to a gene: 7. CDR3 length: 15 amino acids. The CDR3 reads CASSQYSGAYNEQFF. Written as DNA, the CDR3 is TGTGCCAGCAGTCAATATAGCGGGGCATACAATGAGCAGTTCTTC.

A note on this clone: Distinct nucleotide sequences in the sample also encode this CDR3. This sequence joins TRBV27 and TRBJ1-4, with TRBD1 identical over 9 bases. Germline lookup yields CDR1 MNHEY and CDR2 SMNVEV (reference sequence). The CDR3 is 13 amino acids. V trimming: 6 bases; J trimming: 8 bases; junction bases outside the gene matches: 4. The CDR3 DNA reads TGTGCCAGCAGGGGACAGGGAGACGAAAAACTGTTTTTT. Its protein is CASRGQGDEKLFF.

The V call is TRBV6-6, the J call TRBJ2-5; the match to TRBD2 covers 11 bases. V lost 0 bases to trimming and J lost 5 bases; unmatched junction nucleotides: 5. Germline V CDR1 and CDR2: MNHNY, SVGAGI (reference sequence). This CDR3 contains 16 residues. This CDR3 reads CASSYSLAGGAETQYF. The CDR3 nucleotides are TGTGCCAGCAGTTACTCATTAGCGGGAGGGGCGGAGACCCAGTACTTC.

This chain uses TRBV7-3 with TRBJ1-1; no definite D call. Between the trimmed V and J ends, which lost 1 base and 1 base, there was a span of 7 bases. The length of the CDR3 is 14 residues. Germline V CDR1 and CDR2: SGHTA, FQGTGA. The CDR3 is CASSLSRENTEAFF. The CDR3 coding sequence is TGTGCCAGCAGCTTAAGTCGAGAGAACACTGAAGCTTTCTTT.

The rearrangement uses TRBV27 and TRBJ1-6; weak D call: TRBD1 (6 bases). The CDR3 is 18 residues long. V was trimmed by 7 bases and J by 0 bases, leaving 19 bases between them. Germline CDR1 is MNHEY and CDR2 is SMNVEV (reference sequence). CDR3 nucleotide sequence: TGTGCCAGCACCTTCTATACAGGGTCGGGCTCCTATAATTCACCCCTCCACTTT. It codes for CASTFYTGSGSYNSPLHF.

The genes are TRBV6-6 and TRBJ2-3; a weak D match, TRBD2 (5 bases). CDR3 length: 19 residues. Germline CDR1 reads MNHNY; CDR2 reads SVGAGI (reference sequence). V was trimmed by 5 bases and J by 0 bases, leaving 24 bases between them. The CDR3 DNA reads TGTGCCAGCAGTCTCTCAGAGGGAATTCGGCCTGCCAGCACAGATACGCAGTATTTT. Its translation is CASSLSEGIRPASTDTQYF.

This clone was seen once. The chain's CDR3 is CASSPTGLRNTEAFF. The CDR3 DNA follows: TGTGCCAGTAGTCCAACAGGGCTCCGGAACACTGAAGCTTTCTTT. The V call is TRBV19, the J call TRBJ1-1; possible D gene TRBD1, 6 bases. Germline loops: CDR1 LNHDA, CDR2 SQIVND (reference sequence). This CDR3 contains 15 residues. The V gene lost 5 bases and the J gene lost 1 base, with 14 bases spanning the gap.

The rearrangement joins TRBV30 to TRBJ1-1; D is unclear. The CDR3 totals 12 residues. In germline, CDR1 is GTSNPN, CDR2 SVGIG (reference sequence). The ends were cut back, 0 bases at V and 6 bases at J, with 8 bases in the middle. CDR3: CAWSVLGPEAFF. The CDR3 DNA follows: TGTGCCTGGAGTGTACTAGGCCCTGAAGCTTTCTTT. The variable domain in full, with the rest retrieved from reference TRBV30 and TRBJ1-1, is SQTIHQWPATLVQPVGSPLSLECTVEGTSNPNLYWYRQAAGRGLQLLFYSVGIGQISSEVPQNLSASRPQDRQFILSSKKLLLSDSGFYLCAWSVLGPEAFFGQGTRLTVV.

The V gene is TRBV11-3, the J gene TRBJ1-2; TRBD1 might be the D (5 bases). The germline CDR1 and CDR2 sequences are SGHNT and YENEEA. This CDR3 has 13 residues. Trimming pared 1 base from V and 5 bases from J, leaving 8 bases between. CDR3 bases: TGTGCCAGCAGCTTAGGGGGGGAGTATGGCTACACCTTC. Its translation is CASSLGGEYGYTF. Combining the CDR3 with reference TRBV11-3 and TRBJ1-2 gives the whole variable domain EAGVVQSPRYKIIEKKQPVAFWCNPISGHNTLYWYLQNLGQGPELLIRYENEEAVDDSQLPKDRFSAERLKGVDSTLKIQPAELGDSAVYLCASSLGGEYGYTFGSGTRLTVV.

V usage is TRBV11-1 and J usage is TRBJ2-7, with a tentative D call TRBD1 (5 bases). This CDR3 is built from 15 residues. The V end lost 6 bases, the J end lost 2 bases, and 17 bases lay between the germline ends. The V gene's germline CDR1 is SGHAT and CDR2 FQDESV (reference sequence). The CDR3 loop reads CASSFGSGQTYEQYF. DNA for the CDR3: TGTGCCAGCAGTTTCGGGTCTGGACAAACCTACGAGCAGTACTTC.